This T cell receptor (beta chain) came from a study of blood T cell repertoires in COVID-19. Study-wide background: The United States, Italy and Spain supplied acute and convalescent COVID-19 samples. The cDNA or gDNA used as material had been derived from T cells, B-cell-depleted T cells, or PBMCs.

The CDR3 length is 14 residues. After removal of 6 bases from V and 4 bases from J, the junction contained 3 bases not matched to a gene. Germline loops: CDR1 SNHLY, CDR2 FYNNEI. Original methodology: Scientists estimated how many nucleated cells there were by amplifying reference gene primers. The assay was immunoSEQ multiplex PCR, and TCRdb's table has in-frame clones only and misses some. V and J calls plus clone size are reproduced from that table; the DNA served to infer D and trimming. This sample has hundreds of thousands of clones; about 90% occur once, and the top ten carry roughly 3.3%. The sequenced material came from peripheral blood. This TCR was recovered from a woman younger than 35 who had recovered from COVID-19. The chain couples TRBV2 to TRBJ1-1, with 12 bases aligning to TRBD1. CDR3: CASRGTGGSTEAFF. The CDR3 DNA follows: TGTGCCAGCAGGGGGACAGGGGGCTCCACTGAAGCTTTCTTT. The whole variable domain, remainder taken from reference TRBV2 and TRBJ1-1, is EPEVTQTPSHQVTQMGQEVILRCVPISNHLYFYWYRQILGQKVEFLVSFYNNEISEKSEIFDDQFSVERPDGSNFTLKIRSTKLEDSAMYFCASRGTGGSTEAFFGQGTRLTVV.